This is a list of T cell receptor beta chains from one sample in a study of T cell changes during pregnancy in multiple sclerosis. Sequencing used immunoSEQ multiplex PCR; TCRdb keeps in-frame clones, though not all of them. The data show 25,000 to 40,000 clones, 87% seen once. Sample: CD8+ T cells from peripheral blood mononuclear cells, taken before pregnancy. These receptors were obtained from a female donor with multiple sclerosis, enrolled in a pregnancy study. Both conserved end residues are part of each CDR3. Fields, in order: J gene, clone size, D gene, V gene, CDR3 protein, CDR3 DNA. D genes are given only for firm matches. Size is omitted from some rows. Given values are once, few, many or a class for expanded clones.

>TRBJ1-4|.|TRBD1|TRBV4-3
CASSQTDRGNQLGEKLFF
TGCGCCAGCAGCCAAACGGACAGGGGAAACCAACTGGGTGAAAAACTGTTTTTT
>TRBJ2-2|.|TRBD2|TRBV7-2
CASSLGGGAVGELFF
TGTGCCAGCAGCTTAGGCGGGGGGGCGGTCGGGGAGCTGTTTTTT
>TRBJ2-1|.|TRBD2|TRBV11-2
CASSDWREAGDEQFF
TGTGCCAGCAGCGACTGGCGGGAGGCCGGAGATGAGCAGTTCTTC
>TRBJ2-7|.|.|TRBV10-3
CATRDNPHEQYF
TGTGCCACCAGGGACAACCCTCACGAGCAGTACTTC
>TRBJ1-1|.|.|TRBV9
CASSGPQGSEAFF
TGTGCCAGCAGCGGACCTCAGGGATCTGAAGCTTTCTTT
>TRBJ2-1|.|.|TRBV7-9
CASTSSYNEQFF
TGTGCCAGCACCTCTTCCTACAATGAGCAGTTCTTC
>TRBJ2-5|.|TRBD1|TRBV27
CASSLYLTGAETQYF
TGTGCCAGCAGTTTATATCTAACAGGGGCCGAGACCCAGTACTTC
>TRBJ1-6|.|.|TRBV7-9
CASSLYGDKYSPLHF
TGTGCCAGCAGCTTATATGGGGACAAATATTCACCCCTCCACTTT
>TRBJ2-3|.|TRBD1|TRBV18
CASSAGQGAADTQYF
TGTGCCAGCTCAGCAGGACAGGGCGCGGCAGATACGCAGTATTTT
>TRBJ2-2|.|TRBD1|TRBV19
CASSADRVGNTGELFF
TGTGCCAGTAGTGCTGACAGGGTAGGGAACACCGGGGAGCTGTTTTTT
>TRBJ1-4|few|.|TRBV19
CASSTKTNSNEKLFF
TGTGCCAGTAGTACCAAGACAAACTCTAATGAAAAACTGTTTTTT
>TRBJ2-3|.|TRBD1|TRBV13
CASSLGMGDSLTDTQYF
TGTGCCAGCAGCTTAGGTATGGGGGACAGTCTCACAGATACGCAGTATTTT
>TRBJ1-1|.|.|TRBV7-6
CASSLVEGGDTEAFF
TGTGCCAGCAGCTTAGTAGAGGGGGGGGATACTGAAGCTTTCTTT
>TRBJ2-1|.|TRBD2|TRBV2
CASSRLAGDTYNEQFF
TGTGCCAGCAGCCGACTAGCGGGAGACACCTACAATGAGCAGTTCTTC
>TRBJ2-3|.|TRBD2|TRBV4-1
CASSQSPPGLVEDTQYF
TGCGCCAGCAGCCAAAGCCCCCCGGGACTAGTGGAAGATACGCAGTATTTT
>TRBJ2-7|.|.|TRBV28
CASSLWSSANYYEQYF
TGTGCCAGCAGTTTATGGTCTAGCGCCAATTACTACGAGCAGTACTTC
>TRBJ2-7|.|TRBD2|TRBV2
CASMGTSGVGEQYF
TGTGCCAGCATGGGGACTAGCGGGGTGGGCGAGCAGTACTTC
>TRBJ2-1|.|TRBD2|TRBV27
CASRSGLAGGPNYNEQFF
TGTGCCAGCAGAAGTGGACTAGCGGGGGGACCGAATTACAATGAGCAGTTCTTC
>TRBJ1-2|.|TRBD1|TRBV2
CASSTGGAKYGYTF
TGTGCCAGCAGTACAGGGGGAGCGAAATATGGCTACACCTTC
>TRBJ2-1|.|TRBD1|TRBV2
CASSAFSGQGYNEQFF
TGTGCCAGCAGTGCATTCAGCGGACAGGGTTACAATGAGCAGTTCTTC
>TRBJ1-4|.|TRBD1|TRBV27
CASSPAGQGNEKLFF
TGTGCCAGCAGCCCTGCGGGACAGGGAAATGAAAAACTGTTTTTT
>TRBJ2-5|once|TRBD1|TRBV4-3
CASSRTTGTVQETQYF
TGCGCCAGCAGCCGAACCACTGGGACAGTACAAGAGACCCAGTACTTC
>TRBJ2-7|.|TRBD1|TRBV7-9
CASSLVDRGIYEQYF
TGTGCCAGCAGCTTAGTAGACAGGGGCATATACGAGCAGTACTTC
>TRBJ1-3|.|TRBD1|TRBV6-5
CASSRQGSYGNTIYF
TGTGCCAGCAGTCGACAGGGTTCTTATGGAAACACCATATATTTT